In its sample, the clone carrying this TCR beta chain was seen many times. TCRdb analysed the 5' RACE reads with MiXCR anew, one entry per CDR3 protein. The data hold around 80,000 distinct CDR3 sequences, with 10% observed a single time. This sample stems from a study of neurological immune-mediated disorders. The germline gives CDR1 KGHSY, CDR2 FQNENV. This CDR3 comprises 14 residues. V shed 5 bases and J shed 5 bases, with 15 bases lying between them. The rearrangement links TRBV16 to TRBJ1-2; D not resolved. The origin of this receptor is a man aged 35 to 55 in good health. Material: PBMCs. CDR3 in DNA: TGTGCCAGCAGCTTGAAAGGCAGAGCATATGGCTACACCTTC. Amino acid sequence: CASSLKGRAYGYTF.